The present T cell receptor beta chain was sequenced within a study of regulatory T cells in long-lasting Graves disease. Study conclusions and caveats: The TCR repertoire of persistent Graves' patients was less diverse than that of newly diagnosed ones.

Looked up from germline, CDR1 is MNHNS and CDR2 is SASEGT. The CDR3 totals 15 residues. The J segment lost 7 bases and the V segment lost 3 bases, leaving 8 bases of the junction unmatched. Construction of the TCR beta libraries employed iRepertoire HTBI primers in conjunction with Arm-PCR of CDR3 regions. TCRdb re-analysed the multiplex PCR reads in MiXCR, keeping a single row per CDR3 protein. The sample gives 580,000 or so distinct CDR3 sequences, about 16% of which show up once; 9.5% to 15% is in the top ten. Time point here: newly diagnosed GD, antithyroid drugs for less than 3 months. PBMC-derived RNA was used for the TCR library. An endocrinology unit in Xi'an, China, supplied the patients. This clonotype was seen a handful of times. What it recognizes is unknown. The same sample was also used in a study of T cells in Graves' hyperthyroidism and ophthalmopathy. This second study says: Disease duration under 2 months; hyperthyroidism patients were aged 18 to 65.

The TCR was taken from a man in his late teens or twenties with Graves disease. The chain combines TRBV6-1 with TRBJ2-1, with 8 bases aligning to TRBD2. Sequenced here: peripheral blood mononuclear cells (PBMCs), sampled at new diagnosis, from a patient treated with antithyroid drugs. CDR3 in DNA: TGTGCCAGCAGTGACGGAGCGGGAGCTGGTAATGAGCAGTTCTTC. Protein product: CASSDGAGAGNEQFF.